The rows below give T cell receptor beta chains drawn from one sample of a study of Ad26.COV2.S vaccination and SARS-CoV-2 variants. Measured with immunoSEQ multiplex PCR; TCRdb has only the in-frame clones, and not every one. The table shows some 460,000 clones, with 80% to 90% occurring only once. The sample here was peripheral blood, taken in a trial of Ad26.COV2.S vaccine versus placebo. The source is a person between 18 and 59 years old who received the Ad26.COV2.S COVID-19 vaccine or a placebo. Each CDR3 is given with its conserved first and last residue. D genes are given only for firm matches. Clone size is not always given. Where it is, it says once, few, many or a class for expanded clones.

clone_size | d_call | j_call | v_call | cdr3_nt | cdr3_aa
- | TRBD2 | TRBJ2-2 | TRBV3-1/TRBV3-2 | TGTGCCAGCAGCCCCCAGGGACTAGCGAGCGGGGAGCTGTTTTTT | CASSPQGLASGELFF
- | - | TRBJ2-7 | TRBV7-9 | TGTGCCAGCAGCCCGGGGGCCTGGCGGGAGCTCATGTACGAGCAGTACTTC | CASSPGAWRELMYEQYF
- | - | TRBJ2-1 | TRBV7-9 | TGTGCCAGCAGCTTAAATGTCGGATATAAGTCCAATGAGCAGTTCTTC | CASSLNVGYKSNEQFF
once | TRBD1 | TRBJ2-5 | TRBV19 | TGTGCCAGTAGTATAGACTATTCCGGGACAGGGAGATTAGGGACCCAGTACTTC | CASSIDYSGTGRLGTQYF
- | - | TRBJ2-5 | TRBV5-4 | TGTGCCAGCAGCTTGTCGCAGGCCCAAGAGACCCAGTACTTC | CASSLSQAQETQYF
- | - | TRBJ1-1 | TRBV7-3 | TGTGCCAGCAGCTTAAGTCAGGGGAACACTGAAGCTTTCTTT | CASSLSQGNTEAFF
- | - | TRBJ2-2 | TRBV4-1 | TGCGCCAGCAGCCAGAGGGACTCCGGGGAGCTGTTTTTT | CASSQRDSGELFF
- | TRBD2 | TRBJ2-3 | TRBV30 | TGTGCCTGGAGTTTGGGGGGAGGGCCGACAGATACGCAGTATTTT | CAWSLGGGPTDTQYF
once | - | TRBJ1-5 | TRBV6-5 | TGTGCCAGCAGTTATCAATCGAATAGCAATCAGCCCCAGCATTTT | CASSYQSNSNQPQHF
once | - | TRBJ2-7 | TRBV7-2 | TGTGCCAGCAGCTTAGCGGGGGGCGTCTCCTACGAGCAGTACTTC | CASSLAGGVSYEQYF